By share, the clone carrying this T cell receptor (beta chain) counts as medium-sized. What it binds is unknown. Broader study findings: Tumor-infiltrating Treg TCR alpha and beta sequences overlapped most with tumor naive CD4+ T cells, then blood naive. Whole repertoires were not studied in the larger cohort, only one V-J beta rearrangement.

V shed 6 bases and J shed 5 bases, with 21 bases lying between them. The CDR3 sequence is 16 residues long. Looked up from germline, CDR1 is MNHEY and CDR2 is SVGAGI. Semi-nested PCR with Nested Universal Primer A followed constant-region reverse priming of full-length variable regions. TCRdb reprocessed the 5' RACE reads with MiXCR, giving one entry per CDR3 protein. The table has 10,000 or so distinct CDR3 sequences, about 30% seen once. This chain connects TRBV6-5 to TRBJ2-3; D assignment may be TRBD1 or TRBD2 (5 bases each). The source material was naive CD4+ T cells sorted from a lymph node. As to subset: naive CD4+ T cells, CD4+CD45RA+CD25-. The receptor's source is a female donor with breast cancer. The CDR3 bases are TGTGCCAGCAGGTCCGGGACCCCCTTATTGGGAGATACGCAGTATTTT. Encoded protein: CASRSGTPLLGDTQYF.